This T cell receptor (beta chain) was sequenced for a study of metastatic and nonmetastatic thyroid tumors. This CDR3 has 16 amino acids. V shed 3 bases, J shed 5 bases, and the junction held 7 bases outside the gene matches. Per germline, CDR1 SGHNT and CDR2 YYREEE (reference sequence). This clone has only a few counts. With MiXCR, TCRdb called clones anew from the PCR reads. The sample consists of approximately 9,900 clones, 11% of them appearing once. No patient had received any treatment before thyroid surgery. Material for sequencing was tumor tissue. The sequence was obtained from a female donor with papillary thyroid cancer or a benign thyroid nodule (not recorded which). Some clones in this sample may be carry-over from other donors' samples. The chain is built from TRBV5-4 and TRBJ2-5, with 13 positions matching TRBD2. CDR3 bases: TGTGCCAGCAGCTACGAACTAGCGGGGGGGCGGGAGACCCAGTACTTC. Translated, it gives CASSYELAGGRETQYF.